These 4 T cell receptor beta chains originate from one sample sequenced in a study of CD8 T cells in ankylosing spondylitis. Whole-study findings and limits: A TCR beta motif made of several highly homologous variants seemed typical of ankylosing spondylitis blood.

Using its own MiXCR run on the 5' RACE reads, TCRdb lists one record per CDR3 protein. The sample holds 700,000 to 850,000 distinct CDR3 sequences, about 12% seen once. Their antigen targets remain unknown. Sequenced material: blood, either unsorted or a sorted T cell fraction (not recorded which). Receptor source: a male donor with ankylosing spondylitis.

This clonotype occurred many times. The chain links TRBV15 to TRBJ2-1; tentatively, D is TRBD1 or TRBD2 (5 bases each). The CDR3 is made up of 15 amino acids. The germline CDR1 and CDR2 sequences are LNHNV and YYDKDF (reference sequence). V was trimmed by 0 bases and J by 6 bases, leaving 12 bases between them. Here the CDR3 reads CATSRDGPGRNEQFF. CDR3 bases: TGTGCCACCAGCAGAGATGGCCCGGGACGCAATGAGCAGTTCTTC. Using reference TRBV15 and TRBJ2-1 for the parts outside the CDR3, the full variable domain is DAMVIQNPRYQVTQFGKPVTLSCSQTLNHNVMYWYQQKSSQAPKLLFHYYDKDFNNEADTPDNFQSRRPNTSFCFLDIRSPGLGDTAMYLCATSRDGPGRNEQFFGPGTRLTVL.

This clonotype was found a few times. CDR3 bases: TGTGCCAGCAGTTTATGGAGACCAACTAATGAAAAACTGTTTTTT. Its protein is CASSLWRPTNEKLFF. The rearrangement joins TRBV12-3 or TRBV12-4 to TRBJ1-4; no reliable D call. Between the trimmed V and J ends, which lost 2 bases and 0 bases, there was a span of 7 bases. The CDR3 length is 15 residues.

The chain has TRBV15 and TRBJ2-2, with a possible D match to TRBD2 (5 bases). With 0 bases removed from V and 7 bases from J, the gap between germline ends came to 15 bases. The CDR3 is 16 residues long. From germline, CDR1 is LNHNV and CDR2 YYDKDF (reference sequence). The CDR3 region has the DNA TGTGCCACCAGCAGAGATTTGGGCAGGCGGGTCGGGGAGCTGTTTTTT. Protein: CATSRDLGRRVGELFF.

There are a few counts of this clonotype. The rearrangement joins TRBV20-1 to TRBJ2-5; D unresolved. Deletions cut 4 bases from V and 4 bases from J, with 10 bases between. The CDR3 is 12 residues long. The germline V gene has CDR1 DFQATT and CDR2 SNEGSKA (reference sequence). The CDR3 protein is CSAIPKRETQYF. The CDR3 coding sequence is TGCAGTGCTATACCAAAAAGAGAGACCCAGTACTTC.